The clone carrying this T cell receptor (beta chain) was seen ten or more times. As yet, its antigen is unknown. From the 5' RACE reads, TCRdb called clonotypes with MiXCR, one entry per CDR3 protein. The data show about 18,000 distinct CDR3 sequences, less than 8% seen once. Germline CDR1 reads LNHDA; CDR2 reads SQIVND (reference sequence). The CDR3 is made up of 16 amino acids. Trimming at V came to 1 base and at J to 3 bases, leaving 6 bases not matched to a gene. This sample is drawn from a study of spatial heterogeneity in lung cancer. Whole-study context: Matched bulk RNA-seq provided a T cell module score, and TCR transcript counts in tumor regions correlated strongly with it. Study observations and caveats: In tumors, expanded intratumoral alpha and beta TCR counts tracked mutation counts. Ubiquitous expanded TCR counts tracked ubiquitous nonsynonymous mutations; regional expanded TCR counts tracked regional nonsynonymous mutations.

Time point in this sample: sample taken at primary tumor resection. The cohort: approximately 66 early-stage, untreated non-small cell lung cancer patients. Sequencing of whole RNA from tumor, nontumor lung or frozen PBMC involved no sorting. J is TRBJ1-5 and V is TRBV19; 7 bases agree with TRBD1. The source is a male donor with early-stage non-small cell lung cancer. Sequenced material: lung tumor tissue, taken at surgery. This CDR3 is CASSIGGTALNQPQHF. In nucleotides, the CDR3 is TGTGCCAGTAGTATAGGGGGGACAGCCCTCAATCAGCCCCAGCATTTT.